This TCR beta chain is drawn from a study of blood T cells in healthy people across ages (dated by TCRdb to 2015 to 2017). For the wider study: In model experiments, template switching captured about one uniquely barcoded TCR beta cDNA molecule for every two T cells. The study measured age-related changes in TCR beta repertoire diversity using deep sequencing normalized with unique cDNA molecular identifiers. Donors were grouped into four age groups: young (average approximately 15 years), middle-aged (about 40), aged (around 60) and long-lived (roughly 80). To avoid experimental bias, donors of different ages were randomly spread across the sequencing lanes. Two additional independent replicas of 1 million unique cDNA reads from the same blood draw were analyzed for two donors (one aged 18 to 30 and one aged 80 or older).

Its CDR3 holds 14 amino acids, cysteine through phenylalanine. Just CDR3 DNA is preserved here, 42 bases in frame from base 1. As encoded in the germline V gene (reference sequence), CDR1 is MNHEY while CDR2 is SMNVEV. V has 5 bases trimmed and J has 6 bases trimmed; junction bases matching no gene number 6. What the work shows at the level of the full study, not this receptor alone: The CMV infection status of donors was not known, potentially confounding age-related changes in expanded clonotypes. Compared with the aged group, more naive CD4+ T cells, fewer expanded clones and increased TCR diversity were shown by the long-lived group, suggesting age selection. Observed TCR beta diversity correlated strongly with the percentage of naive T cells measured by flow cytometry. Observed TCR beta diversity per million T cells fell roughly linearly with age, and a significant reduction was already apparent by age about 38. Estimates of total diversity from one million sequenced T cells were regarded as lower bounds and underestimates. Bulk unsorted PBMC profiling prevented conclusive comparison of naive and antigen-experienced compartments.

The sample holds one count of this clonotype. Its antigen is unknown. No base quality information exists; no much larger clone differs at one position. Library preparation used 5' RACE. Instrument used: Illumina HiSeq 2500. The second PCR ran for about 7 to 11 cycles and used a J-beta primer mix along with a sample-barcoded 5' primer. Each TCR beta cDNA molecule received a unique molecular identifier from a template-switch 5' adaptor carrying 12 random nucleotides. Each sample yielded at least 2.5 million CDR3-containing paired-end reads. All of the RNA was converted into first-strand cDNA using the Mint cDNA synthesis kit, with a TRBC-specific oligonucleotide serving as the primer. Following uracil-DNA glycosylase treatment, all cDNA underwent a first 18-cycle PCR with the universal primers M1SS and BC2_uni_R. The paper's data handling went like this. For normalization, 1 million high-quality reads, each with a distinct molecular identifier, were randomly selected from each sample. Reads with shared molecular identifiers were discarded instead of being binned into consensus sequences. MiTCR, run with a Q25 quality threshold and the strictest error-elimination algorithm, handled CDR3 identification, clonotype clustering and error correction. A nonparametric unseen species model using Euler transformation provided a lower-bound estimate of total TCR beta diversity. Using fastp trimming at Q25 and MiXCR clonotype assembly, TCRdb reanalyzed the public sequencing data and kept in-frame beta chains. Duplicate CDR3 protein sequences are folded into a single record with the most common DNA and genes. Clone size and V and J calls follow TCRdb, not the original study. The sample data list roughly 730,000 distinct CDR3 sequences, and roughly three fifths of these were observed just once. Around 25% of the sample belongs to the ten largest clones.

Systemically healthy Caucasian individuals from Russia, approximately 39 in total and aged roughly 6 to 100 years, were included as donors. Each donor gave 8 to 10 milliliters of peripheral blood, collected into EDTA-treated Vacutainer tubes. Ficoll-Paque density-gradient centrifugation was used to isolate PBMCs, with at least 7 million obtained per sample. Total RNA, at least 5.5 micrograms per sample, was extracted from PBMCs with Trizol reagent. For every donor, flow cytometry on a PBMC aliquot measured the percentage of naive CD45RAhigh/CD27high T cells. Specimen: blood. The chain links TRBV27 with TRBJ1-2; 10 bases in the junction line up with TRBD1. This sequence originates from a man aged 35 to 55 in good health. The DNA sequence is TGTGCCAGCAGTCCGACAGGGGGCTTCGATGGCTACACCTTC. It codes for CASSPTGGFDGYTF.